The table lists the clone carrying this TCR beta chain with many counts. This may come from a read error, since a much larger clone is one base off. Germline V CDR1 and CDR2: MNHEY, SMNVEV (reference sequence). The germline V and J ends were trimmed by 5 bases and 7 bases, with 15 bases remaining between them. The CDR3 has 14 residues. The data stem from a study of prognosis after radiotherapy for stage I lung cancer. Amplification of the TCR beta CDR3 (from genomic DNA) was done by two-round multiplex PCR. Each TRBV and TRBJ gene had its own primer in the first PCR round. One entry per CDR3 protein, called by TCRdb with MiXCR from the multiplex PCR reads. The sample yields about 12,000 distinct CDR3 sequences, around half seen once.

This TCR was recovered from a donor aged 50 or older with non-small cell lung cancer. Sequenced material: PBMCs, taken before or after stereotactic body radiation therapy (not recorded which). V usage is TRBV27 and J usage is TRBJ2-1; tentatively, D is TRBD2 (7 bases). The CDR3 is CASSRGAISNEQFF. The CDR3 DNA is TGTGCCAGCAGTCGGGGGGCCATATCGAATGAGCAGTTCTTC.